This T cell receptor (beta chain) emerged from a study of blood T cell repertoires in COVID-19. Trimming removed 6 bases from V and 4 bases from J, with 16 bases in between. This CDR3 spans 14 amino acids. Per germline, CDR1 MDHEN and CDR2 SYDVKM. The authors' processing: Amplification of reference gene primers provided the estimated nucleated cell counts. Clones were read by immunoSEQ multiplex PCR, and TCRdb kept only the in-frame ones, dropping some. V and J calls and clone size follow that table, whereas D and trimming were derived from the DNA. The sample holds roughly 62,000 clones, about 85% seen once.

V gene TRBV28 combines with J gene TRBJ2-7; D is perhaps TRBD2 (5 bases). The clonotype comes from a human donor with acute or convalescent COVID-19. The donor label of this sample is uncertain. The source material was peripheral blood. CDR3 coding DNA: TGTGCCAGCAGCAGGTCGCGGGTTGGGTACGAGCAGTACGTC. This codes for CASSRSRVGYEQYV.